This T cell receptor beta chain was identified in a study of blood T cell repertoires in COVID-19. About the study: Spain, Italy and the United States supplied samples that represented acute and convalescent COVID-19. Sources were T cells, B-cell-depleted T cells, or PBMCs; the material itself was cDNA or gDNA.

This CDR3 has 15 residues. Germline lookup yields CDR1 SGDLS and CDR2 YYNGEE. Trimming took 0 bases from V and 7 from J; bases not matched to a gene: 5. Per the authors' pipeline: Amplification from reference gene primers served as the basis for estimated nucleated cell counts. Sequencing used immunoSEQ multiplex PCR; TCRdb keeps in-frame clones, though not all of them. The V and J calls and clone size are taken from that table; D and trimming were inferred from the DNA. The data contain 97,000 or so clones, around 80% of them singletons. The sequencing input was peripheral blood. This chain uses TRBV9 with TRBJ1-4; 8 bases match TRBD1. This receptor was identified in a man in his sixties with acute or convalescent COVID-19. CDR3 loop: CASSVEGQGSEKLFF. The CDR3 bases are TGTGCCAGCAGCGTAGAAGGACAGGGTAGTGAAAAACTGTTTTTT. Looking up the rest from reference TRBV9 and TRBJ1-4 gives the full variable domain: DSGVTQTPKHLITATGQRVTLRCSPRSGDLSVYWYQQSLDQGLQFLIQYYNGEERAKGNILERFSAQQFPDLHSELNLSSLELGDSALYFCASSVEGQGSEKLFFGSGTQLSVL.